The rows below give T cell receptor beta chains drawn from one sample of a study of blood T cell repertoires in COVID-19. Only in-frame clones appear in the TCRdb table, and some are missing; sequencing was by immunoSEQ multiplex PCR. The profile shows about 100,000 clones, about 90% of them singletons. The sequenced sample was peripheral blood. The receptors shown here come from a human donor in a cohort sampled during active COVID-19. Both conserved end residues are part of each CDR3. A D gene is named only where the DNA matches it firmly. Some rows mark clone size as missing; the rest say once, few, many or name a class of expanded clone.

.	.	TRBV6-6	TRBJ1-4	TGTGCCAGCAGCTCGGGGAGGGAGGGCCAGGAAAAACTGTTTTTT	CASSSGREGQEKLFF
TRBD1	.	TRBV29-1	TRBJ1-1	TGCAGCGTTGAAGCCAGGGGGCCCACTGAAGCTTTCTTT	CSVEARGPTEAFF
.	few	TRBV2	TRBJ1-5	TGTGCCAGCAGTAAAGACAGCAGCTACAATCAGCCCCAGCATTTT	CASSKDSSYNQPQHF
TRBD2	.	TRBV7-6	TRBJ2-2	TGTGCCAGCAGCCCGGGACTAGCGTGGACCGGGGAGCTGTTTTTT	CASSPGLAWTGELFF
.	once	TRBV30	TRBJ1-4	TGTGCCTGGGGCCGAGGGGGTGATTTTGAAAAACTGTTTTTT	CAWGRGGDFEKLFF
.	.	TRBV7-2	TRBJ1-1	TGTGCCAGCAGCTTAGGTTCAGTGAACACTGAAGCTTTCTTT	CASSLGSVNTEAFF
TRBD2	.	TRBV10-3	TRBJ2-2	TGTGCCATCAGTGAGTGGCTAGCGGGGAACACCGGGGAGCTGTTTTTT	CAISEWLAGNTGELFF
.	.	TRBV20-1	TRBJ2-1	TGCAGTGCTAGAGATGCGTATGAGCAGTTCTTC	CSARDAYEQFF
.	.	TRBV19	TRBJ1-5	TGTGCCAGTAGTATAGAGGCGGGCAGGGGCCCAAATCAGCCCCAGCATTTT	CASSIEAGRGPNQPQHF
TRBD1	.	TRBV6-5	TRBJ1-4	TGTGCCAGCAGGACAGACAGGGGAGGAGAAAAACTGTTTTTT	CASRTDRGGEKLFF
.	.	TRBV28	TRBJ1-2	TGTGCCAGCAGATCAGTGGGCGACTATGGCTACACCTTC	CASRSVGDYGYTF
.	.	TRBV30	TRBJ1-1	TGTGCCTGGAGTTCGGGAACGAACACTGAAGCTTTCTTT	CAWSSGTNTEAFF
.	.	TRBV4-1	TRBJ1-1	TGCGCCAGCAGCCAAGATGCGGAGGACACTGAAGCTTTCTTT	CASSQDAEDTEAFF
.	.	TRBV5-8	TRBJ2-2	TGTGCCAGCAGCTTGTGGCCGAACACCGGGGAGCTGTTTTTT	CASSLWPNTGELFF